What follows is one T cell receptor (beta chain) and its context. This clone has more than one count but fewer than ten. Its antigen has not been determined. No clone much larger than this one lies a single base away; base qualities are absent. Library preparation was by the immunoSEQ multiplex PCR assay. Concerning the study's data processing: A statistical classification framework was built to diagnose cytomegalovirus status from the catalog of TCR beta chain sequences. Not all clones reach the TCRdb copy of this immuneACCESS table, which keeps in-frame sequences only. Checked studies attribute under half of the gap to unresolved V genes and leave the rest unexplained. D and trimming come from the DNA, and the V and J calls and clone size come from that table. Within this sample are roughly 260,000 clones, with almost 90% of them counted one time only. Of the sample, under 0.4% is held by the ten largest clones.

The data belong to a study of cytomegalovirus exposure and HLA in healthy donors (dated by TCRdb to 2015 to 2018). Notes on the research overall: The 500 to 700 repertoires of the first cohort and the approximately 110 validation repertoires were produced on the same platform, according to a later analysis. The study was designed to test whether signatures of past pathogen exposure could be identified by cataloging public T cell receptors. In addition to the first cohort of 500 to 850 subjects, a separate validation cohort of around 110 different subjects was used. To predict cytomegalovirus infection status, the study brought together high-throughput TCR immunosequencing, statistical association of individual TCRs with disease status, and machine learning.

Donors formed part of the validation cohort, which comprised approximately 130 subjects and was distinct from the first cohort of some 700 subjects. On the study overall, not on this receptor specifically: Across donors, most TCR sequences were observed very rarely, whereas some public TCRs were present in many individuals. A later analysis had no HLA typing for the validation cohort, so co-occurrence there was scored across all 120 repertoires. The study gave a list of about 170 TCR beta chains associated with cytomegalovirus. In vitro tests confirmed that a few of the cytomegalovirus-associated TCR beta chains recognize cytomegalovirus antigens. The authors suggested that the approach could potentially be generalized to other disease states and immunological phenotypes. In a later analysis, TCRs clustered in the first cohort were found to also tend to co-occur in the roughly 130 validation repertoires, with 90% to 95% of cluster scores above 0. The classifier was reported to diagnose cytomegalovirus status with high specificity and sensitivity in both the original and validation cohorts.

The CDR3 goes from the cysteine to the phenylalanine over 15 residues. Here the CDR3 DNA is all that survives: 45 bases in frame from base 1. CDR1 is given as SNHLY and CDR2 as FYNNEI, both from the germline V gene. Clipping removes 5 bases from V and 4 bases from J, with 4 as the unmatched junction base count. The sequenced sample was PBMCs. The receptor chain draws on TRBV2 and TRBJ1-6; the central 8 bases match TRBD1. The clonotype was recovered from a woman under 30 in good health and CMV-seronegative. The nucleotides read TGTGCCAGCAGTTCAGGGGGCGCGTATAATTCACCCCTCCACTTT. This codes for CASSSGGAYNSPLHF.